This T cell receptor (beta chain) emerged from a study of shared clonotypes between healthy human individuals (TCRdb year 2020). About the investigation overall: A few men and a couple of women, aged 18 to 49 years, made up the cohort. For each donor, three plates each were used for CD4 naive and CD4 memory, two plates were used for CD8 naive, and one plate was used for CD8 memory. The study deeply sequenced blood TCR repertoires of 5 or 6 healthy adults to estimate repertoire size and the extent of clonotype sharing between individuals. Different laboratories and diverse techniques were used to prepare libraries and sequence TCR repertoires, to increase sequencing depth and limit assay-specific biases. Each donor's leukapheresis produced roughly between roughly 0.94 and 9.5 billion PBMCs.

For the CD8 naive samples, CD45RO-negative cells were positively selected for CCR7, yielding a CD45RA+CCR7+ population from which TemRA cells were excluded. The donors were healthy, HIV-negative adults who had no recently reported acute infections or vaccinations. Every donor was a Caucasian adult residing in Nashville, Tennessee, USA. After blood collection by leukapheresis, PBMCs were isolated using Ficoll-Histopaque density gradient centrifugation and then cryopreserved in the vapor phase of liquid nitrogen. Analytical flow cytometry was used to check the purity and quantity of each magnetically sorted T cell population. From each sorted fraction, genomic DNA was isolated and quantified by UV absorbance on a Nanodrop 2000c. With regard to this clone: No cognate antigen has been identified for it. Nothing much larger sits one base from this clone, and base qualities are not available.

CDR1 GTSNPN and CDR2 SVGIG are derived from the germline V gene (reference sequence). Its CDR3 holds 16 amino acids, cysteine through phenylalanine. Only the CDR3 portion is preserved as DNA: 48 bases, with reading frame beginning at the first base. Relative to germline, V is 2 bases shorter and J is 2 bases shorter, with 16 bases between their ends. The full study reports these points: Estimated clonotype richness was generally larger for naive than for memory subsets. Rarefaction of sorted-subset datasets indicated incomplete sequencing despite the large sequencing depth. Sampling was restricted to blood, and TCR repertoires in tissue are likely to differ from TCR repertoires in blood. Higher generation probabilities were observed for clonotypes shared by all four sorted-subset donors than for non-shared clonotypes. Based on pairwise subsampling, the degree of clonotype sharing among donors was expected to be affected by sequencing depth. When several donors were compared, the shared fraction of clonotypes was around 5.1% for naive CD4, around 3.5% for naive CD8, roughly 2.5% for memory CD4, and 0.35% to 0.4% for memory CD8. Because the study included a small number of donors, the genetic and exposure-history diversity represented was limited.

TCR CDR3 regions were amplified from genomic DNA by multiplex PCR using the deep immunoSEQ assay. Genomic DNA extracted from each cell subset was distributed evenly over all wells of several immunoSEQ 96-well plates, and each plate served as one replicate. For sorted subsets, roughly 0.2 ug genomic DNA, equal to some 30,000 T cell genomes, was loaded into each replicate PCR. The purified libraries were quantified using a Qubit 3.0 fluorometer, sized with a Bioanalyzer 2100, and then quantified again using the KAPA Library Quantification kit. A separate single-read 150-cycle Illumina NextSeq 550 flow cell was used to sequence each immunoSEQ 96-well plate. The study's processing was this. Because the immunoSEQ output included only junctional sequences and no quality scores, the filtering could not be the same as the filtering used for full-length reads. Sequences were annotated with PyIR, a Python wrapper for IgBLAST v1.9, and V/J genes and CDR3 were assigned using IMGT germline references. Reads with weak V/J assignments (E-value above 1e-6), missing CDR3, stop codons, out-of-frame junctions, or ambiguous translated residues were removed. V3J clonotypes were defined by identical inferred V gene, J gene, and CDR3 amino acid sequence. To compute the percentage overlap between repertoires, the number of shared unique clonotypes was divided by the size of the smaller repertoire. Richness of each repertoire was evaluated using RTK rarefaction, the Chao1 estimator, and Recon v2.1 estimates of unobserved clonotypes. For all TCRbeta clonotypes obtained by the gDNA method from a handful of donors, generation probabilities were computed with OLGA. The clones in this table, taken by TCRdb from immuneACCESS, are in-frame only. Not every clone is retained; where verified, under half of the shortfall comes from an unresolved V gene, and the cause of the rest is unknown. V and J calls and clone size are those listed in that table; D and trimming were worked out from the DNA. The sample contains fewer than 700,000 clones, 85% to 95% of them found a single time. Approximately 0.11% of the sample rests with the top ten.

The TCR originated in a woman under 40 in good health. The chain is made from TRBV30 and TRBJ2-4; the D gene remains uncertain. Sequenced: naive CD8+ T cells sorted from blood. Sample cell subset or site, as interpreted from the label and publication: CD45RA+CCR7+. The CDR3 protein sequence reads: CAWSPTPSFSKNIQYF. In nucleotides, the sequence is TGTGCCTGGAGTCCGACTCCTTCCTTTTCCAAAAACATTCAGTACTTC.